The 24 T cell receptor beta chains presented below share a single source sample, sequenced in a study of shared clonotypes between healthy human individuals (dated by TCRdb to the early 2020s). CD8 naive samples consisted of CD45RO-negative cells that were positively selected for CCR7, yielding a CD45RA+CCR7+ population without TemRA cells. The library was built by means of the immunoSEQ multiplex PCR assay. TCRdb holds this immuneACCESS table with in-frame rearrangements only. Some clones are missing; in checked studies, unresolved V genes explain under half, and the rest has no known cause. The sample table contains about 820,000 clones; only one count was recorded for about 91% of them. The ten top clones hold less than 25% of the sample. Source material: naive CD8+ T cells sorted from blood. Per the publication, the cell subset or site label means: CD45RA+CCR7+. These TCRs come from a man aged 25 to 45 in good health.

This chain joins TRBV11-2 and TRBJ1-3, with D unclear. This CDR3 has 16 amino acids. V gave up 0 bases and J gave up 2 bases, with 11 bases separating them. Germline V CDR1 and CDR2: SGHAT, FQNNGV. The CDR3 DNA follows: TGTGCCAGCAGCTTAGAGGCAGGCGCCGCTGGAAACACCATATATTTT. Translation: CASSLEAGAAGNTIYF.

J is TRBJ2-1 and V is TRBV6-5; D might be TRBD2 (6 bases). This CDR3 has 15 residues. Trimming cost V 6 bases and J 0 bases, with 12 bases left between them. Germline lookup yields CDR1 MNHEY and CDR2 SVGAGI. In DNA form, the CDR3 reads TGTGCCAGCAGCCGGGCCGGGAGCTCCTACAATGAGCAGTTCTTC. As protein: CASSRAGSSYNEQFF.

The J gene is TRBJ1-3, the V gene TRBV9, with 8 bases matching TRBD1. Germline trimming cut 0 bases from V and 8 bases from J; bases unmatched to any gene: 16. Germline values: CDR1 SGDLS, CDR2 YYNGEE. The CDR3 sequence is 18 residues long. CDR3 DNA sequence: TGTGCCAGCAGCGTAGTCCCGACAGGGGACGGTATGGAAGACACCATATATTTT. It yields the protein CASSVVPTGDGMEDTIYF.

This sequence joins TRBV28 and TRBJ2-3; TRBD2 agrees at 8 bases. There are 14 residues in the CDR3. V lost 5 bases and J lost 6; bases outside the gene matches: 7. Germline V gene data show CDR1 as MDHEN and CDR2 as SYDVKM. CDR3 DNA: TGTGCCAGCAGTCGCCCGGGAGGGATCGATACGCAGTATTTT. It translates to CASSRPGGIDTQYF.

This chain connects TRBV4-1 to TRBJ2-7; the match to TRBD2 covers 7 bases. The CDR3 runs to 15 residues. The junction had 5 bases not matched to a gene; V was cut back by 0 bases and J by 3 bases. Germline CDR1 MGHRA, CDR2 YSYEKL. CDR3 loop: CASSQDPSGFYEQYF. The CDR3 DNA follows: TGCGCCAGCAGCCAAGATCCTAGCGGATTCTACGAGCAGTACTTC.

About this clone: The junction does not match germline at one end; this may be a read error. The rearrangement joins TRBV27 to TRBJ1-5, with 7 bases aligning to TRBD1. The CDR3 is 12 residues long. Per germline, CDR1 MNHEY and CDR2 SMNVEV (reference sequence). In DNA, the CDR3 is TGTGCCAGCAGTGTATCAGGGGGACCCCAGCATTTT. Translation: CASSVSGGPQHF.

The chain joins TRBV19 to TRBJ1-1, with D possibly TRBD1 on 6 matching bases. V was shortened by 2 bases and J by 5 bases, with 15 bases between the two germline ends. In germline, CDR1 is LNHDA, CDR2 SQIVND (reference sequence). The CDR3 has 15 residues. CDR3 region: CASSIYQGMGTEAFF. The CDR3 DNA follows: TGTGCCAGTAGTATATATCAGGGGATGGGGACTGAAGCTTTCTTT.

V is TRBV28 and J is TRBJ1-5; TRBD1 matches at 8 bases. Trimming cost V 4 bases and J 6 bases; bases outside gene matches: 17. Germline CDR1 reads MDHEN; CDR2 reads SYDVKM. The CDR3 extends over 18 amino acids. The CDR3 here is CASSSPTTEQGASQPQHF. The CDR3 bases are TGTGCCAGCAGTTCACCAACCACCGAGCAGGGGGCTAGTCAGCCCCAGCATTTT. The full variable domain, with the rest looked up from reference TRBV28 and TRBJ1-5, is DVKVTQSSRYLVKRTGEKVFLECVQDMDHENMFWYRQDPGLGLRLIYFSYDVKMKEKGDIPEGYSVSREKKERFSLILESASTNQTSMYLCASSSPTTEQGASQPQHFGDGTRLSIL.

This rearrangement joins TRBV7-8 to TRBJ2-7; D unclear. Germline CDR1 reads SGHVS; CDR2 reads FQNEAQ. The V end lost 4 bases, the J end lost 2 bases, and 6 bases lay between the germline ends. The CDR3 runs 12 residues. For the CDR3, the DNA is TGTGCCAGCAGCTCCCCGGCCTACGAGCAGTACTTC. As protein: CASSSPAYEQYF.

The table lists this clone with a count of one. The chain uses TRBV28 and TRBJ1-5, with D possibly matching TRBD1 (5 bases). This CDR3 is built from 15 residues. The germline V gene has CDR1 MDHEN and CDR2 SYDVKM. V lost 3 bases and J lost 1, with 10 bases in between. The DNA of the CDR3 is TGTGCCAGCAGTTTGTACCAGGGAAGCAATCAGCCCCAGCATTTT. Translated, it gives CASSLYQGSNQPQHF.

V is TRBV9 and J is TRBJ2-3, with D possibly being TRBD2 (5 bases). The germline V gene has CDR1 SGDLS and CDR2 YYNGEE. The CDR3 covers 15 residues. The V end was cut by 1 base, the J end by 3 bases, with 12 bases between. CDR3 residues: CASSVSGSKTDTQYF. The CDR3 bases are TGTGCCAGCAGCGTAAGCGGCAGCAAGACAGATACGCAGTATTTT. The entire variable domain, with the rest obtained from reference TRBV9 and TRBJ2-3, is as follows: DSGVTQTPKHLITATGQRVTLRCSPRSGDLSVYWYQQSLDQGLQFLIQYYNGEERAKGNILERFSAQQFPDLHSELNLSSLELGDSALYFCASSVSGSKTDTQYFGPGTRLTVL.

The chain recombines TRBV6-1 with TRBJ2-7; D gene ambiguous. The germline V gene has CDR1 MNHNS and CDR2 SASEGT. The CDR3 loop spans 14 amino acids. V lost 3 bases and J lost 2, with 11 bases in between. The CDR3 nucleotides are TGTGCCAGCAGTGAGGGAAGAAGTGCCTACGAGCAGTACTTC. It is translated as CASSEGRSAYEQYF.

V and J are TRBV6-5 and TRBJ2-3, with 8 bases aligning to TRBD2. Germline loops: CDR1 MNHEY, CDR2 SVGAGI. V shed 6 bases, J shed 3 bases, and the junction held 8 bases outside the gene matches. The CDR3 has 15 residues. The CDR3 DNA is TGTGCCAGCAGCTCTCCTGGGACTAGTACAGATACGCAGTATTTT. Protein sequence: CASSSPGTSTDTQYF.

V is TRBV27 and J is TRBJ1-5; no definite D call. There are 15 residues in the CDR3. Trimming cost V 5 bases and J 2 bases, with 13 bases left between them. Germline V gene lookup returns CDR1 MNHEY and CDR2 SMNVEV (reference sequence). CDR3 region: CASSPPGGGNQPQHF. CDR3 DNA: TGTGCCAGCAGTCCACCAGGTGGGGGCAATCAGCCCCAGCATTTT.

Regarding this clone: Within the sample, other DNA sequences also encode this same CDR3. The CDR3 coding sequence is TGTGCCAGCAGTTCCGCCAGTTACGAGCAGTACTTC. It specifies CASSSASYEQYF. The chain combines TRBV28 with TRBJ2-7, with D unclear. CDR1 is MDHEN and CDR2 is SYDVKM in the germline V gene. Trimming removed 4 bases from V and 4 bases from J, with 8 bases in between. The CDR3 sequence is 12 residues long. The full variable domain, completed using reference TRBV28 and TRBJ2-7, is DVKVTQSSRYLVKRTGEKVFLECVQDMDHENMFWYRQDPGLGLRLIYFSYDVKMKEKGDIPEGYSVSREKKERFSLILESASTNQTSMYLCASSSASYEQYFGPGTRLTVT.

This clone is a singleton in its sample. The J gene is TRBJ1-3, the V gene TRBV7-9; no clear D gene. Between the trimmed V and J ends, which lost 1 base and 2 bases, there was a span of 12 bases. Germline values: CDR1 SEHNR, CDR2 FQNEAQ (reference sequence). The length of the CDR3 is 16 residues. CDR3 DNA: TGTGCCAGCAGCTTAGTAGGCCCGGCAGCTGGAAACACCATATATTTT. Amino acids: CASSLVGPAAGNTIYF. The full variable domain, its missing parts supplied by reference TRBV7-9 and TRBJ1-3, is DTGVSQNPRHKITKRGQNVTFRCDPISEHNRLYWYRQTLGQGPEFLTYFQNEAQLEKSRLLSDRFSAERPKGSFSTLEIQRTEQGDSAMYLCASSLVGPAAGNTIYFGEGSWLTVV.

This chain joins TRBV11-3 and TRBJ2-2, with 12 bases matching TRBD1. V was pared by 5 bases and J by 6 bases, with 4 bases of the junction left unmatched. The CDR3 covers 15 residues. Looked up from germline, CDR1 is SGHNT and CDR2 is YENEEA. The CDR3 sequence: CASSRGTGGPGELFF. The CDR3 bases are TGTGCCAGCAGCCGCGGGACAGGGGGCCCCGGGGAGCTGTTTTTT. Full variable domain (outside the CDR3, taken from reference TRBV11-3 and TRBJ2-2): EAGVVQSPRYKIIEKKQPVAFWCNPISGHNTLYWYLQNLGQGPELLIRYENEEAVDDSQLPKDRFSAERLKGVDSTLKIQPAELGDSAVYLCASSRGTGGPGELFFGEGSRLTVL.

The rearrangement uses TRBV25-1 and TRBJ2-7, with 9 bases that match TRBD1. The V segment lost 2 bases and the J segment 2 bases; nucleotides outside the gene matches: 7. Germline V gene sequence: CDR1 MGHDK, CDR2 SYGVNS. The CDR3 length is 16 residues. CDR3: CASSEARDRVTYEQYF. Written as DNA, the CDR3 is TGTGCCAGCAGTGAAGCGCGGGACAGGGTTACCTACGAGCAGTACTTC.

The genes are TRBV7-6 and TRBJ2-7, with 11 bases identical to TRBD1. The V gene end was trimmed by 4 bases and the J gene end by 4 bases; junction bases not matched to a gene: 3. Looked up from germline, CDR1 is SGHVS and CDR2 is FNYEAQ. CDR3 length: 14 amino acids. CDR3: CASSSDRGHYEQYF. Here the CDR3 DNA reads TGTGCCAGCAGCTCGGACAGGGGGCATTACGAGCAGTACTTC.

The V call is TRBV7-6, the J call TRBJ2-1; TRBD1 or TRBD2 may be the D gene (5 bases each). From germline, CDR1 is SGHVS and CDR2 FNYEAQ. Between the trimmed V and J ends, which lost 5 bases and 2 bases, there was a span of 16 bases. This CDR3 has 16 residues. The CDR3 spells CASSLGTGEAYNEQFF. The CDR3 nucleotides read TGTGCCAGCAGCCTCGGGACCGGCGAGGCCTACAATGAGCAGTTCTTC. Filled out from reference TRBV7-6 and TRBJ2-1, the complete variable domain reads GAGVSQSPRYKVTKRGQDVALRCDPISGHVSLYWYRQALGQGPEFLTYFNYEAQQDKSGLPNDRFSAERPEGSISTLTIQRTEQRDSAMYRCASSLGTGEAYNEQFFGPGTRLTVL.

The genes are TRBV5-8 and TRBJ2-6; TRBD1 matches 8 bases. The germline V gene has CDR1 SGHTS and CDR2 YDEGEE. The V gene end was trimmed by 3 bases and the J gene end by 0 bases; junction bases not matched to a gene: 5. The CDR3 consists of 17 residues. CDR3 region: CASSSRDRSSGANVLTF. In DNA form, the CDR3 reads TGTGCCAGCAGCTCCCGGGACAGGAGCTCTGGGGCCAACGTCCTGACTTTC. Complete variable domain (other parts from reference TRBV5-8 and TRBJ2-6): EAGVTQSPTHLIKTRGQQATLRCSPISGHTSVYWYQQALGLGLQFLLWYDEGEERNRGNFPPRFSGRQFPNYSSELNVNALELEDSALYLCASSSRDRSSGANVLTFGAGSRLTVL.

The rearrangement links TRBV9 to TRBJ2-1; the match to TRBD2 covers 7 bases. This CDR3 region has 16 residues. From germline, CDR1 is SGDLS and CDR2 YYNGEE. V lost 3 bases and J lost 3; bases outside the gene matches: 9. The CDR3 is CASSERDAIIYNEQFF. The CDR3 nucleotides are TGTGCCAGCAGCGAGCGGGACGCTATAATCTACAATGAGCAGTTCTTC.

The chain is built from TRBV7-9 and TRBJ1-1; TRBD1 is a possible D gene (5 bases). Trimming took 11 bases from V and 7 from J, leaving 23 bases between them. The CDR3 extends over 14 amino acids. Germline CDR1 SEHNR, CDR2 FQNEAQ (reference sequence). CDR3 nucleotides: TGTGCCCCCGAGGAGGGTCGATCGAGGGGTGAAGCTTTCTTT. Its protein product is CAPEEGRSRGEAFF.

The chain recombines TRBV27 with TRBJ1-1; no clear D. The CDR3 runs 13 residues. The V gene lost 6 bases and the J gene lost 7 bases, with 15 bases spanning the gap. In germline, CDR1 is MNHEY, CDR2 SMNVEV (reference sequence). The CDR3 loop reads CASRVSGYGEAFF. DNA of the CDR3: TGTGCCAGCAGAGTAAGTGGGTATGGTGAAGCTTTCTTT.